Given below is one T cell receptor (beta chain) in context. What it binds is unknown. This may stem from a read error, because a much larger clone lies one nucleotide away. These data originate in a study of neurological immune-mediated disorders. Study conclusions and caveats: TCR-beta repertoires seemed private in all groups, with no expanded CDR3 amino acid sequences shared. It was HTLV-1-associated myelopathy that showed the most TCR clonal expansion, while multiple sclerosis showed the least, falling below healthy controls.

The authors produced cDNA by 5'RACE using 10-nucleotide random UMIs. Over 190 million TCR-beta sequences from 15-18 subjects came from every sequencing run. A single record per CDR3 protein comes from TCRdb applying MiXCR to the 5' RACE reads. The sample lists about 62,000 distinct CDR3 sequences; around 4.8% were seen once. The CDR3 spans 12 residues. CDR1 is ENHRY, CDR2 SYGVKD, per germline. V was pared by 10 bases and J by 2 bases, with 10 bases between. The V gene is TRBV10-3, the J gene TRBJ2-3; D is uncertain. The source is a woman aged 45-59 years with multiple sclerosis. The sample comprised PBMCs. CDR3: CATGKDTDTQYF. In DNA form, the CDR3 reads TGTGCCACCGGAAAGGACACAGATACGCAGTATTTT.